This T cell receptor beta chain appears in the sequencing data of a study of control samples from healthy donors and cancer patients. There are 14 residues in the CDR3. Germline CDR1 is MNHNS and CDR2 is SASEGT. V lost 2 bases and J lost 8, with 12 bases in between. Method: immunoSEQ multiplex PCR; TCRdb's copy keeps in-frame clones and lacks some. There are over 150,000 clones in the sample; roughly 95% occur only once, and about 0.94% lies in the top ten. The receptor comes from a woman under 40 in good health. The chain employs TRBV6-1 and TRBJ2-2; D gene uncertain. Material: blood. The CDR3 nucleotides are TGTGCCAGCAGTGAATTTAGATTCGGGGGGGAGCTGTTTTTT. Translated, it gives CASSEFRFGGELFF.